This section outlines one T cell receptor beta chain sequence together with its context. The antigen remains undetermined. TCRdb reprocessed the multiplex PCR reads with MiXCR, giving one entry per CDR3 protein. Of more than 200,000 distinct CDR3 sequences in the sample, roughly 32% were seen once. This record comes from a study of breast tumors, draining lymph nodes, adjacent tissues. Points from the study as a whole: That most tumor T cells come from lymph nodes remained unproven. Tumors had less TCR diversity than lymph nodes, more than nontumor tissue.

The ends were cut back, 1 base at V and 7 bases at J, with 3 bases in the middle. Germline V gene lookup returns CDR1 SGHKS and CDR2 YYEKEE (reference sequence). This CDR3 region has 11 residues. The lymph nodes were axillary draining lymph nodes from breast cancer patients. Sequenced input: axillary lymph node tissue. This clonotype was obtained from a female donor with breast cancer. Some clones in this sample may be carry-over from other donors' samples. The chain couples TRBV5-5 to TRBJ1-5, with D unresolved. The CDR3 DNA is TGTGCCAGCAGCTTGAGGCAGCCCCAGCATTTT. This encodes CASSLRQPQHF.